The entry below describes one T cell receptor beta chain. Its specificity is unknown. This sample is drawn from a study of cytomegalovirus exposure and HLA in healthy donors. Broader study findings: CMV serostatus was the only recorded immune exposure for donors. Near-uniform donor sequencing depth was presumed by presence/absence analyses. The study recorded 150 to 200 TCR beta chains that were cytomegalovirus-associated.

The PCR made use of 60 Vbeta and 13 Jbeta primers. Repertoires were generated with immunoSEQ multiplex PCR, while TCRdb's copy carries only in-frame clones and drops some. The sample records around 180,000 clones, under 85% being singletons. V dropped 4 bases and J dropped 4; count of bases not matched to a gene: 4. Germline V gene sequence: CDR1 SNHLY, CDR2 FYNNEI. CDR3 length: 14 residues. Donors consisted of healthy bone marrow donors. The TCR sequence derives from a man aged 18 to 35 in good health and CMV-seronegative. V gene TRBV2 combines with J gene TRBJ2-5; 9 bases fit TRBD1. Sequenced input: PBMCs. CDR3 bases: TGTGCCAGCAGTGCCGACAGGGGGAGAGAGACCCAGTACTTC. Its translation is CASSADRGRETQYF.